These 31 T cell receptor beta chains were all obtained from the same sample, sequenced in a study of brain T cells in children with intractable seizures. Some clones are missing from TCRdb's copy, which holds only in-frame ones; the method was immunoSEQ multiplex PCR. The data show 110,000 or so clones, approximately 94% seen once. The sequencing used peripheral blood, collected at surgery. The receptors here all came from a boy under two years old with hemimegalencephaly and intractable seizures.

Worth noting for this clone: The same CDR3 also results from other DNA sequences found in this sample. The chain uses TRBV9 and TRBJ1-6; 7 nucleotides align to TRBD1. The V gene's germline CDR1 is SGDLS and CDR2 YYNGEE. This CDR3 comprises 14 residues. After removal of 3 bases from V and 7 bases from J, the junction contained 4 bases not matched to a gene. In DNA, the CDR3 is TGTGCCAGCAGCGCGACAGGGAGAAATTCACCCCTCCACTTT. This sequence encodes CASSATGRNSPLHF.

The chain carries TRBV27 and TRBJ2-7; D is ambiguous. V shed 4 bases and J shed 2 bases, with 9 bases lying between them. The germline gives CDR1 MNHEY, CDR2 SMNVEV (reference sequence). There are 13 residues in the CDR3. CDR3 bases: TGTGCCAGCAGTTCTGCCAACACCTACGAGCAGTACTTC. Translated, it gives CASSSANTYEQYF.

The V and J genes are TRBV6-5 and TRBJ2-7; D unresolved. CDR1 is MNHEY and CDR2 is SVGAGI in the germline V gene. This CDR3 contains 13 residues. Trimming cost V 0 bases and J 10 bases, with 13 bases left between them. This CDR3 is CASSYSVLPLQYF. The DNA of the CDR3 is TGTGCCAGCAGTTACTCCGTCTTACCCCTACAGTACTTC.

The chain carries TRBV5-4 and TRBJ1-6, with D hard to call. From germline, CDR1 is SGHNT and CDR2 YYREEE (reference sequence). The V gene lost 5 bases and the J gene lost 0 bases, with 15 bases spanning the gap. The CDR3 has 17 amino acids. Here the CDR3 DNA reads TGTGCCAGCAGACGTACCCCAGAGAGCTCCTATAATTCACCCCTCCACTTT. Translated, it gives CASRRTPESSYNSPLHF.

V usage is TRBV7-3 and J usage is TRBJ2-3; possibly TRBD1 for D (7 bases). The CDR3 is 11 residues long. CDR1 and CDR2 from the germline V gene are SGHTA and FQGTGA. Trimming removed 5 bases from V and 14 bases from J, with 14 bases in between. CDR3 sequence (DNA): TGTGCCAGCAGCCCGGGGGACAGTTTGTATTTT. This sequence encodes CASSPGDSLYF.

This rearrangement joins TRBV4-1 to TRBJ1-1; possibly TRBD1 for D (5 bases). This CDR3 spans 12 amino acids. Germline assignment: CDR1 MGHRA and CDR2 YSYEKL. The V end was cut by 1 base, the J end by 8 bases, with 8 bases between. The CDR3 nucleotides are TGCGCCAGCAGCCAAGGGGGGAGGGAAGCTTTCTTT. It yields the protein CASSQGGREAFF.

The chain uses TRBV11-2 and TRBJ2-1; 8 nucleotides line up with TRBD2. Germline V gene data show CDR1 as SGHAT and CDR2 as FQNNGV. The ends lost 0 bases at V and 3 bases at J; junction bases unmatched: 10. The CDR3 extends over 18 amino acids. The CDR3 reads CASSLESGRVGRYNEQFF. CDR3 coding DNA: TGTGCCAGCAGCTTAGAGAGCGGGAGAGTTGGGCGCTACAATGAGCAGTTCTTC.

The chain carries TRBV7-4 and TRBJ2-1; 14 positions agree with TRBD2. J lost 3 bases, V lost 5 bases, and 6 bases had no gene match. Looked up from germline, CDR1 is SGHVT and CDR2 is SQSDAQ. The CDR3 totals 17 residues. CDR3: CASSIGLAGGNYNEQFF. The DNA of the CDR3 is TGTGCCAGCAGCATCGGACTAGCGGGAGGTAACTACAATGAGCAGTTCTTC.

This chain uses TRBV4-1 with TRBJ2-3; no reliable D call. V was pared by 1 base and J by 7 bases, with 6 bases between. The CDR3 is made up of 12 amino acids. Germline loops: CDR1 MGHRA, CDR2 YSYEKL. CDR3 nucleotides: TGCGCCAGCAGCCAAGTCTCAAATACGCAGTATTTT. Protein sequence: CASSQVSNTQYF.

The rearrangement uses TRBV9 and TRBJ1-1; 7 bases are shared with TRBD1. Germline CDR1 and CDR2: SGDLS and YYNGEE. The CDR3 totals 13 residues. J gave up 5 bases and V 4 bases, and 5 bases lay outside the gene matches. The DNA for the CDR3 is TGTGCCAGCAGCAAAGGGGGCTCGACTGAAGCTTTCTTT. Translation gives CASSKGGSTEAFF.

J is TRBJ2-3 and V is TRBV7-2; TRBD2 agrees at 8 bases. The CDR3 spans 15 residues. Germline CDR1 is SGHTA and CDR2 is FQGNSA. Germline trimming cut 2 bases from V and 4 bases from J; bases unmatched to any gene: 5. The CDR3 sequence is CASSLREGRADTQYF. CDR3 DNA sequence: TGTGCCAGCAGCTTACGGGAGGGCCGGGCAGATACGCAGTATTTT. The whole variable domain, filled in from reference TRBV7-2 and TRBJ2-3, reads GAGVSQSPSNKVTEKGKDVELRCDPISGHTALYWYRQSLGQGLEFLIYFQGNSAPDKSGLPSDRFSAERTGGSVSTLTIQRTQQEDSAVYLCASSLREGRADTQYFGPGTRLTVL.

The chain recombines TRBV4-2 with TRBJ2-3; 8 bases fit TRBD2. V trimming: 0 bases; J trimming: 8 bases; junction bases outside the gene matches: 7. Germline loops: CDR1 LGHNA, CDR2 YNFKEQ. CDR3 length: 15 residues. CDR3 bases: TGTGCCAGCAGCCAAGATCTCCGGGCGGGGGGTACGCAGTATTTT. This encodes CASSQDLRAGGTQYF.

The J gene is TRBJ2-1, the V gene TRBV18; no firm D call. This CDR3 is built from 12 residues. Germline-derived CDR1 and CDR2 are KGHSH and LQKENI. V gave up 3 bases and J gave up 8 bases, with 8 bases separating them. The CDR3 region is CASSPLYHEQFF. DNA for the CDR3: TGTGCCAGCTCACCCCTTTACCATGAGCAGTTCTTC.

V and J are TRBV23-1 and TRBJ2-7, with D tentatively TRBD2 (5 bases). TRBV23-1 is an open reading frame whose function is uncertain. Trimming took 2 bases from V and 2 from J, leaving 19 bases between them. This CDR3 is built from 17 residues. The CDR3 sequence is CASSQICGSGKPYEQYF. As DNA, the CDR3 is TGCGCCAGCAGTCAAATTTGCGGCAGCGGAAAGCCCTACGAGCAGTACTTC.

This rearrangement joins TRBV4-3 to TRBJ2-1; 10 nucleotides match TRBD2. The CDR3 contains 15 residues. CDR1 and CDR2 from the germline V gene are LGHNA and YSLEER. V lost 3 bases, J lost 3 bases, and 2 bases stayed unmatched. As DNA, the CDR3 is TGCGCCAGCAGCCAGGGGACTAGCGACTACAATGAGCAGTTCTTC. Encoded protein: CASSQGTSDYNEQFF.

The chain recombines TRBV19 with TRBJ1-3; D is uncertain. The V and J ends lost 6 bases and 0 bases respectively, with 12 bases between them. This CDR3 is built from 15 residues. Germline CDR1 and CDR2: LNHDA and SQIVND (reference sequence). The CDR3 nucleotides are TGTGCCAGTAGGACGGCTACTAGCTCTGGAAACACCATATATTTT. Protein product: CASRTATSSGNTIYF.

V usage is TRBV6-2 or TRBV6-3 and J usage is TRBJ2-3; weak D call: TRBD2 (5 bases). The germline CDR1 and CDR2 sequences are MNHEY and SVGEGT. The CDR3 is 11 amino acids. The V end lost 0 bases, the J end lost 10 bases, and 5 bases lay between the germline ends. CDR3 residues: CASSYSGAQYF. Written as DNA, the CDR3 is TGTGCCAGCAGTTACTCGGGAGCGCAGTATTTT.

The rearrangement links TRBV11-2 to TRBJ1-4; 11 bases match TRBD1. CDR1 is SGHAT, CDR2 FQNNGV, per germline. There are 15 residues in the CDR3. Trimming cost V 5 bases and J 7 bases; bases outside gene matches: 6. The CDR3 is CASSSWDRGIEKLFF. DNA of the CDR3: TGTGCCAGCAGCAGCTGGGACAGGGGGATTGAAAAACTGTTTTTT.

The rearrangement joins TRBV5-1 to TRBJ2-1, with TRBD2 matching over 9 bases. The germline CDR1 and CDR2 sequences are SGHRS and YFSETQ. The ends lost 4 bases at V and 3 bases at J; junction bases unmatched: 2. CDR3 length: 14 residues. The CDR3 DNA reads as TGCGCCAGCAGCGCTAGCGGGGTCTACAATGAGCAGTTCTTC. It is translated as CASSASGVYNEQFF.

The chain employs TRBV6-5 and TRBJ2-7; D is uncertain. From germline, CDR1 is MNHEY and CDR2 SVGAGI. The CDR3 covers 11 residues. The V end lost 8 bases, the J end lost 1 base, and 6 bases lay between the germline ends. The CDR3, as DNA: TGTGCCAGCTTAAAGTCCTACGAGCAGTACTTC. Translated: CASLKSYEQYF.

J is TRBJ1-2 and V is TRBV2; D is undetermined. Germline V CDR1 and CDR2: SNHLY, FYNNEI. With 7 bases removed from V and 6 bases from J, the gap between germline ends came to 18 bases. The CDR3 is made up of 14 amino acids. The DNA of the CDR3 is TGTGCCAGCACCCTCGGGAGGGCCATAGATGGCTACACCTTC. Translation gives CASTLGRAIDGYTF. Full variable domain (missing parts from reference TRBV2 and TRBJ1-2): EPEVTQTPSHQVTQMGQEVILRCVPISNHLYFYWYRQILGQKVEFLVSFYNNEISEKSEIFDDQFSVERPDGSNFTLKIRSTKLEDSAMYFCASTLGRAIDGYTFGSGTRLTVV.

The gene calls are TRBV11-2 and TRBJ1-1; TRBD1 matches 8 bases. Germline-derived CDR1 and CDR2 are SGHAT and FQNNGV. This CDR3 has 17 amino acids. The V gene end was trimmed by 2 bases and the J gene end by 3 bases; junction bases not matched to a gene: 11. For the CDR3, the DNA is TGTGCCAGCAGCTTACCCCGGACAGGGATAGTGTACACTGAAGCTTTCTTT. Amino acids: CASSLPRTGIVYTEAFF.

The CDR3 DNA reads TGTGCCAGCAGACCCGGAGGGGGTTACAATGAGCAGTTCTTC. This sequence encodes CASRPGGGYNEQFF. This sequence joins TRBV28 and TRBJ2-1; either TRBD1 or TRBD2 may fit D (6 bases each). Trimming stripped 6 bases from V and 4 bases from J, with 13 bases between. Germline CDR1 reads MDHEN; CDR2 reads SYDVKM. The CDR3 sequence is 14 residues long. Supplemented by reference TRBV28 and TRBJ2-1, the full variable domain reads DVKVTQSSRYLVKRTGEKVFLECVQDMDHENMFWYRQDPGLGLRLIYFSYDVKMKEKGDIPEGYSVSREKKERFSLILESASTNQTSMYLCASRPGGGYNEQFFGPGTRLTVL.

The J gene is TRBJ1-5, the V gene TRBV6-4; tentative D call: TRBD1 (6 bases). CDR1 is MRHNA, CDR2 SNTAGT, per germline. The CDR3 is 13 amino acids. Between the trimmed V and J ends, which lost 4 bases and 4 bases, there was a span of 8 bases. Here the CDR3 reads CASSVQGNQPQHF. The CDR3 coding sequence is TGTGCCAGCAGTGTACAGGGTAATCAGCCCCAGCATTTT.

The chain combines TRBV28 with TRBJ1-1; D not resolved. From germline, CDR1 is MDHEN and CDR2 SYDVKM. CDR3 length: 12 amino acids. V gave up 7 bases and J gave up 6 bases, with 12 bases separating them. The CDR3 coding sequence is TGTGCCAGCATCTCCACTTGGGCTGAAGCTTTCTTT. This codes for CASISTWAEAFF.

This clone was detected once. The CDR3 loop is CASTGLAEADTQYF. The CDR3 bases are TGTGCCAGTACGGGTTTAGCGGAGGCAGATACGCAGTATTTT. V usage is TRBV19 and J usage is TRBJ2-3; possible D gene TRBD2, 6 bases. V was cut by 7 bases and J by 4 bases, with 15 bases left in between. The CDR3 extends over 14 amino acids. From germline, CDR1 is LNHDA and CDR2 SQIVND (reference sequence).

Only a few counts were recorded for this clone. The V gene is TRBV14, the J gene TRBJ2-7, with TRBD1 matching over 8 bases. After removal of 1 base from V and 7 bases from J, the junction contained 9 bases not matched to a gene. This CDR3 is 15 amino acids long. Germline CDR1 reads SGHDN; CDR2 reads FVKESK. DNA for the CDR3: TGTGCCAGCAGCCAAGGGACAGGGAGGCTTAGGGAGCAGTACTTC. Residues: CASSQGTGRLREQYF.

The rearrangement joins TRBV9 to TRBJ2-2, with D possibly TRBD2 on 6 matching bases. The germline V gene encodes CDR1 SGDLS and CDR2 YYNGEE. CDR3 length equals 15 residues. Trimming took 4 bases from V and 5 from J, leaving 15 bases between them. CDR3: CASSPEGRTTGELFF. The CDR3 DNA is TGTGCCAGCAGCCCAGAGGGGAGGACGACCGGGGAGCTGTTTTTT.

The genes are TRBV6-4 and TRBJ2-4; 8 bases are a match to TRBD1. The CDR3 runs to 13 residues. The J segment lost 9 bases and the V segment lost 3 bases, leaving 4 bases of the junction unmatched. Germline V gives CDR1 MRHNA, CDR2 SNTAGT. This chain's CDR3 is CASSEGQGSIQYF. In DNA form, the CDR3 reads TGTGCCAGCAGTGAAGGACAGGGTAGCATTCAGTACTTC.

This rearrangement joins TRBV24-1 to TRBJ2-3, with D perhaps TRBD2 (5 bases). V lost 9 bases and J lost 3, with 15 bases in between. Germline-derived CDR1 and CDR2 are KGHDR and SFDVKD. This CDR3 is built from 14 residues. The CDR3 spells CATRVCPGTDTQYF. The DNA for the CDR3 is TGTGCCACCCGAGTTTGCCCGGGGACAGATACGCAGTATTTT.

The chain combines TRBV2 with TRBJ2-2, with 13 nucleotides matching TRBD2. The V gene's germline CDR1 is SNHLY and CDR2 FYNNEI. Losses at the gene ends were 8 bases for V and 4 bases for J; bases not matched to a gene: 4. The CDR3 is 15 residues long. CDR3: CASSLAGGVTGELFF. CDR3 in DNA: TGTGCCAGCTCACTAGCGGGAGGGGTCACCGGGGAGCTGTTTTTT.